The text below deals with one TCR beta chain. The target antigen is unknown. The sample comes from a study of shared clonotypes between healthy human individuals. The study's findings and limits: The naive CD4 repertoires of a handful of donors were compared, and approximately 4.7% of clonotypes were shared. Clonotype sharing across donors was expected to vary with sequencing depth.

Original processing methods: Filtering differed because ImmunoSEQ produced junction-only sequences that carried no quality scores. Here immunoSEQ multiplex PCR was the method, and the copy in TCRdb shows in-frame clones only, minus some. That table supplies the V and J calls and clone size; D and trimming were determined from the DNA. Here the sample spans 2 million to 2.5 million clones, roughly 95% being singletons. Per germline, CDR1 KGHSH and CDR2 LQKENI. V lost 2 bases and J lost 0, with 14 bases in between. The CDR3 runs 16 residues. The receptor was isolated from a man aged 18 to 35 in good health. The V call is TRBV18, the J call TRBJ2-7, with a weak D call TRBD2 (5 bases). The sample consisted of naive CD4+ T cells sorted from blood. Described subset: CD45RA+ positively selected. The CDR3 region is CASSPAEVLASYEQYF. CDR3 in DNA: TGTGCCAGCTCACCAGCGGAGGTCCTAGCCTCCTACGAGCAGTACTTC.